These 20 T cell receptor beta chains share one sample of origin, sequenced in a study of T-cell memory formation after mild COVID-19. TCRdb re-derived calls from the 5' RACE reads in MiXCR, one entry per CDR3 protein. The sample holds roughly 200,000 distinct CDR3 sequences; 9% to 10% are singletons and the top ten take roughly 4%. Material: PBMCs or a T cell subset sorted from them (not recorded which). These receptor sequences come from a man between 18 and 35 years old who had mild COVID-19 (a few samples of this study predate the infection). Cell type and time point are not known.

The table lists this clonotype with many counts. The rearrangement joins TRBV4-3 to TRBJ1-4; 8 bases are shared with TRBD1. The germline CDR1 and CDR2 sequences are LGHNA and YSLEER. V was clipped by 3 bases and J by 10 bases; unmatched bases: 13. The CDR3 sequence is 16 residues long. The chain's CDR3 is CASSQAYGQGAGKLFF. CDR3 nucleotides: TGCGCCAGCAGCCAGGCTTACGGGCAGGGGGCAGGAAAACTGTTTTTT.

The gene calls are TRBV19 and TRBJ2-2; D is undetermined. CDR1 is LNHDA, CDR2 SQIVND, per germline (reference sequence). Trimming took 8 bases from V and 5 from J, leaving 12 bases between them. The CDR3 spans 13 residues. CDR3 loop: CASHWGLTGELFF. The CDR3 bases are TGTGCCAGTCACTGGGGTTTGACCGGGGAGCTGTTTTTT.

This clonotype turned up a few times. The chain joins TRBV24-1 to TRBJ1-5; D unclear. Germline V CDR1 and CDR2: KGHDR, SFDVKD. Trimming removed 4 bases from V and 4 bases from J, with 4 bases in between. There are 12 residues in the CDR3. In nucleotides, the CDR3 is TGTGCCACCAGTGACAGGAATCAGCCCCAGCATTTT. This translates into CATSDRNQPQHF.

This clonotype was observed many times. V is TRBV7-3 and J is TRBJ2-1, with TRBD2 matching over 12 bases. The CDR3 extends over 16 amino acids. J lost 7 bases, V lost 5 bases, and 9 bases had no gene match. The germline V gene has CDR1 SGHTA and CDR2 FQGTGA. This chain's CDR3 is CASSGSSGGVENEQFF. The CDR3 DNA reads TGTGCCAGCAGCGGATCTAGCGGGGGGGTGGAGAATGAGCAGTTCTTC. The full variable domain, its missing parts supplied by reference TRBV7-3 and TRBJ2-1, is GAGVSQTPSNKVTEKGKYVELRCDPISGHTALYWYRQSLGQGPEFLIYFQGTGAADDSGLPNDRFFAVRPEGSVSTLKIQRTERGDSAVYLCASSGSSGGVENEQFFGPGTRLTVL.

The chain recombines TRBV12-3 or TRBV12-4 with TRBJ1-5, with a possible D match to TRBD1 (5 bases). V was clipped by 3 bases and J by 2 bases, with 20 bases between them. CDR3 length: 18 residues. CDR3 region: CASSLGETIRYGNQPQHF. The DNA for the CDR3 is TGTGCCAGCAGTTTGGGGGAGACCATCAGGTATGGCAATCAGCCCCAGCATTTT.

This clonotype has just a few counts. Written as DNA, the CDR3 is TGTGCCAGCAGCGTAGCTGGGGACACAGAGACCCAGTACTTC. Residues: CASSVAGDTETQYF. The V gene is TRBV9, the J gene TRBJ2-5, with D perhaps matching TRBD1 (6 bases). Looked up from germline, CDR1 is SGDLS and CDR2 is YYNGEE. The CDR3 sequence is 14 residues long. Deletions cut 0 bases from V and 4 bases from J, with 10 bases between.

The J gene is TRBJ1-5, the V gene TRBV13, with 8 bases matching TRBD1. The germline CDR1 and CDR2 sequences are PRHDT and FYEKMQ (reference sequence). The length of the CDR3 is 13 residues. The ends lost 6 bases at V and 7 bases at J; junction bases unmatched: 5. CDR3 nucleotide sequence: TGTGCCAGCAGTTCGACAGGGGAGCAGCCCCAGCATTTT. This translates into CASSSTGEQPQHF.

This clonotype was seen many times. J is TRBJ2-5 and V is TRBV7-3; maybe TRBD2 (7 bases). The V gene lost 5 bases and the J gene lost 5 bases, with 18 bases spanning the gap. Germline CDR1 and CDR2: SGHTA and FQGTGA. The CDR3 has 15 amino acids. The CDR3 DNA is TGTGCCAGCAGCCCTACCGCGGGGGCCGGGGAGACCCAGTACTTC. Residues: CASSPTAGAGETQYF.

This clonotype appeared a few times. CDR3 DNA: TGTGCCAGCAGTACCCCGGACGGGAGACTTGATAATTCACCCCTCCACTTT. Translating it yields CASSTPDGRLDNSPLHF. The V and J genes are TRBV6-6 and TRBJ1-6; D not certain. V was trimmed by 5 bases and J by 5 bases, leaving 19 bases between them. Germline assignment: CDR1 MNHNY and CDR2 SVGAGI (reference sequence). This CDR3 has 17 residues.

The CDR3 here is CSVSDGYGYTF. CDR3 coding DNA: TGCAGCGTTTCCGACGGATATGGCTACACCTTC. This chain links TRBV29-1 with TRBJ1-2; no firm D call. Trimming stripped 5 bases from V and 5 bases from J, with 9 bases between. Germline values: CDR1 SQVTM, CDR2 ANQGSEA. This CDR3 comprises 11 residues.

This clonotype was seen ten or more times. CDR3 in DNA: TGTGCCAGCAGTCCTCGGACGCGGGAGACCCAGTACTTC. It encodes CASSPRTRETQYF. The chain links TRBV27 to TRBJ2-5; D not certain. The CDR3 loop spans 13 amino acids. Trimming removed 5 bases from V and 5 bases from J, with 12 bases in between. Germline loops: CDR1 MNHEY, CDR2 SMNVEV (reference sequence).

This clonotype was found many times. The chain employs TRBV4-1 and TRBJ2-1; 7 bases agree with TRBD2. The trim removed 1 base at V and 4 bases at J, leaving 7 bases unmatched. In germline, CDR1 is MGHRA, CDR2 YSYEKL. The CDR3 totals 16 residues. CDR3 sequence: CASSQVRLAVYNEQFF. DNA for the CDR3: TGCGCCAGCAGCCAAGTTAGGCTAGCGGTTTACAATGAGCAGTTCTTC.

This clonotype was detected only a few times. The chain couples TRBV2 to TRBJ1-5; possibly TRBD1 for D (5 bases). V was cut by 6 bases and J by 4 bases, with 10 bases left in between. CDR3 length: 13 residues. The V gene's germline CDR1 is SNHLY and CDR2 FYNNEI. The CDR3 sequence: CASRATVNQPQHF. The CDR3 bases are TGTGCCAGCAGGGCGACAGTTAATCAGCCCCAGCATTTT.

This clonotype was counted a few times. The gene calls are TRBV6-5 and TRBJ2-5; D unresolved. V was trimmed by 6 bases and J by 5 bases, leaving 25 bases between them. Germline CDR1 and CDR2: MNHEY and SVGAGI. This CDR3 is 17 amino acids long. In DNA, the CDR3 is TGTGCCAGCAGACCTCCGGCACCAAAATCCTGGTCGGAGACCCAGTACTTC. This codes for CASRPPAPKSWSETQYF.

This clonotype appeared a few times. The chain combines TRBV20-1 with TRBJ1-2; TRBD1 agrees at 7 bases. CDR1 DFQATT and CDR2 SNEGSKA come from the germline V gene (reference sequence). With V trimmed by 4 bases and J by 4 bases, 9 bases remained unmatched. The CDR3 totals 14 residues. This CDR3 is CSAKRDSSSYGYTF. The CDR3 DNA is TGCAGTGCTAAACGGGACAGCTCTAGCTATGGCTACACCTTC.

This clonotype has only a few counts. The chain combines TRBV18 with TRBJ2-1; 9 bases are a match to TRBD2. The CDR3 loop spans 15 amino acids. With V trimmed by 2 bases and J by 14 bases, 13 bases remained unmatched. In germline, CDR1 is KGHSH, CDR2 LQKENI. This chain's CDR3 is CASSPEAGGTPGKFF. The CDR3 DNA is TGTGCCAGCTCACCAGAAGCGGGGGGTACCCCCGGGAAGTTCTTC.

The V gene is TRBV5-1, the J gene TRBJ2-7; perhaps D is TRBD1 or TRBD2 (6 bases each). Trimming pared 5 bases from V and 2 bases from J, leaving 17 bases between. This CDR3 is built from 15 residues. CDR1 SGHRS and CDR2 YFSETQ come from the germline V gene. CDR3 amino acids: CASSWGAGEAYEQYV. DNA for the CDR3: TGCGCCAGCAGTTGGGGGGCAGGGGAGGCCTACGAGCAGTACGTC.

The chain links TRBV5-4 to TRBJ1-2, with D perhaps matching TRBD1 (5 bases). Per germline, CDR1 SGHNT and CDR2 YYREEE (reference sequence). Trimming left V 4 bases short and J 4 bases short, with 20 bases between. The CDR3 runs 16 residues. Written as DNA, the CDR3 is TGTGCCAGCAGCATTCCGGGACGGCGATGGGGCTATGGCTACACCTTC. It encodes CASSIPGRRWGYGYTF.

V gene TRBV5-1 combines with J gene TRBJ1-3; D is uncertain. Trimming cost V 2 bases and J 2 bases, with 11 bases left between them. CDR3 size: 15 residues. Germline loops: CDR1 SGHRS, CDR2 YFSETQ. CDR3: CASSLVGQTGNTIYF. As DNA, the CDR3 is TGCGCCAGCAGCTTAGTTGGGCAGACTGGAAACACCATATATTTT.

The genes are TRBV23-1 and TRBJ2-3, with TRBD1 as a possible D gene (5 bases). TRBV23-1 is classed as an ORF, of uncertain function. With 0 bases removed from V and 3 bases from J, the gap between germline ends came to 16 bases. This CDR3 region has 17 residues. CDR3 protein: CASSQSEDTDKTDTQYF. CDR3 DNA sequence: TGCGCCAGCAGTCAATCCGAGGACACAGATAAAACAGATACGCAGTATTTT.